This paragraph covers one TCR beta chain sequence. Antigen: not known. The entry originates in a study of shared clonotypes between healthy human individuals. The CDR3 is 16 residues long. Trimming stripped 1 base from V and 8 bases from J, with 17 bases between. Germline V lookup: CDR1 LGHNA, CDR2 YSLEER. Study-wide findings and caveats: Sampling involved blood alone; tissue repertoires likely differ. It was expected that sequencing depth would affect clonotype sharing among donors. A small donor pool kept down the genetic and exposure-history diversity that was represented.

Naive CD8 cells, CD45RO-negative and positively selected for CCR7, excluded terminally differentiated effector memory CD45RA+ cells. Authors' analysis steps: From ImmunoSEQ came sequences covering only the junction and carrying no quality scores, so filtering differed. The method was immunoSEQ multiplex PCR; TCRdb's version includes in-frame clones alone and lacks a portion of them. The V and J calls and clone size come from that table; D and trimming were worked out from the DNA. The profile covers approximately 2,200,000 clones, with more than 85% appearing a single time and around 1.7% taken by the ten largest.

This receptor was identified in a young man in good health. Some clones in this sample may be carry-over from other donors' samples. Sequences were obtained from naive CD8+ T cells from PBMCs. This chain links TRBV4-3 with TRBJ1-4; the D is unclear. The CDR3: CASSQGLGPEMEKLFF. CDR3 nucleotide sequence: TGCGCCAGCAGCCAAGGGCTCGGCCCGGAAATGGAAAAACTGTTTTTT.